This T cell receptor (beta chain) was observed in a study of sequential checkpoint blockade in melanoma. Treatment meaning: randomized to nivolumab then ipilimumab (arm A) or the reverse (arm B). Germline CDR1 MNHEY, CDR2 SMNVEV (reference sequence). The CDR3 has 12 residues. Clones were read by immunoSEQ multiplex PCR, and TCRdb kept only the in-frame ones, dropping some. The data hold about 32,000 clones, with approximately 77% observed a single time. This clone was seen only once. The specimen comprised CD8+ T cells sorted from blood (inferred from file names), sampled from a patient given nivolumab and ipilimumab in sequence. The clonotype comes from a human donor with melanoma. V usage is TRBV27 and J usage is TRBJ2-5; D perhaps matches TRBD2 (7 bases). The DNA end lines up better with TRBJ2-7; the J call may be wrong. The DNA of the CDR3 is TGTGCCAGCATGGGGGGGGCATACGAGCAGTACTTC. It translates to CASMGGAYEQYF.